The clone carrying this TCR beta chain was seen a single time. Its antigen is unknown. At one end, the junction sequence differs from germline, possibly due to a read error. The CDR3 loop spans 13 amino acids. Using constant-segment primers, 5'RACE produced TCR alpha and TCR beta cDNA libraries carrying sample barcodes and UMIs. TCRdb redid the calling of the 5' RACE reads with MiXCR, one entry per CDR3 protein. The data show about 180,000 distinct CDR3 sequences, approximately 16% seen once. This specimen comes from a study of T-cell memory formation after mild COVID-19. Background on the study: TCR clusters mostly belonged to single donors.

General study points: Clones contracting day 15 to 85 were balanced CD4/CD8; later expanders leaned CD4+. Most CD4+ clones that shrank were in CM and EM, while CD8+ ones turned up in EMRA.

The V and J genes are TRBV12-3 or TRBV12-4 and TRBJ1-5; D remains unclear. Sequencing was performed on PBMCs or a T cell subset sorted from them (not recorded which). This sequence was found in an adult woman who had mild COVID-19 (a few samples of this study predate the infection). Cell type and time point are not known. Here the CDR3 DNA reads TGTGCCAGCGCACCGGGATTCAATCAGACCCAGCATTTT. It is translated as CASAPGFNQTQHF.